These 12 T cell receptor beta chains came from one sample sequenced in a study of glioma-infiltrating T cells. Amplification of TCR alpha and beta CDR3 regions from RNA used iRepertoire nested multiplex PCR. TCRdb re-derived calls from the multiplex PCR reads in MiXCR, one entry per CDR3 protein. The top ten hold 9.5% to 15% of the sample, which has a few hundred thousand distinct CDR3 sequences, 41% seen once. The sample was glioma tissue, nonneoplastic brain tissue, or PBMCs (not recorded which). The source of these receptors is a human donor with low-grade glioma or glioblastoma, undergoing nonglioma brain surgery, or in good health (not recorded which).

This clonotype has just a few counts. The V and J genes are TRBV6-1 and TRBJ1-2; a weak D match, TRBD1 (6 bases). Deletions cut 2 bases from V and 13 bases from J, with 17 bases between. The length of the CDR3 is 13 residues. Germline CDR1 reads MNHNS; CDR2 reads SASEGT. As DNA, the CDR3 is TGTGCCAGCAGTGAAAGGGGGTACCCACAGGGCACCTTC. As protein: CASSERGYPQGTF.

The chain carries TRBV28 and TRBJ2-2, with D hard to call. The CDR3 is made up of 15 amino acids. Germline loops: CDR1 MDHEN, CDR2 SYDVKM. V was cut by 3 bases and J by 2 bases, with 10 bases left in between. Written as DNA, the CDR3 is TGTGCCAGCAGTTTTTACAAGAAAAACACCGGGGAGCTGTTTTTT. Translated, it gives CASSFYKKNTGELFF. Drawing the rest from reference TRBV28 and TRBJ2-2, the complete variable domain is DVKVTQSSRYLVKRTGEKVFLECVQDMDHENMFWYRQDPGLGLRLIYFSYDVKMKEKGDIPEGYSVSREKKERFSLILESASTNQTSMYLCASSFYKKNTGELFFGEGSRLTVL.

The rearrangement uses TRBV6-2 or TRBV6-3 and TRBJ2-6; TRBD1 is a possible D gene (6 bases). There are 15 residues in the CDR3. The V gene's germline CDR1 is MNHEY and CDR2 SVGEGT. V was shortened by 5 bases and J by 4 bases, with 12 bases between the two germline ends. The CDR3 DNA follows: TGTGCCAGCAGTGCTACAGGGACCGGGGCCAACGTCCTGACTTTC. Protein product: CASSATGTGANVLTF.

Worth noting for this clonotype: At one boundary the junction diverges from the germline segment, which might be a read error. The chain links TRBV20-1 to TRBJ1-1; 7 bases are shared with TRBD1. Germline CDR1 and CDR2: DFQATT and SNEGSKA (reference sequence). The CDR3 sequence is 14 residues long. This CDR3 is CSARPGQANSEAFF. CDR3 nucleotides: TGCAGTGCTCGACCAGGACAGGCCAACAGTGAAGCTTTCTTT.

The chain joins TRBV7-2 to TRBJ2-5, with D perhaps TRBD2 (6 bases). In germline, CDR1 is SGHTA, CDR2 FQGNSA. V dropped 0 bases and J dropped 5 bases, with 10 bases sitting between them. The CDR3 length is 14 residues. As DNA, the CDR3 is TGTGCCAGCAGCTTAGCCCCGGGACTTGAGACCCAGTACTTC. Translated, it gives CASSLAPGLETQYF.

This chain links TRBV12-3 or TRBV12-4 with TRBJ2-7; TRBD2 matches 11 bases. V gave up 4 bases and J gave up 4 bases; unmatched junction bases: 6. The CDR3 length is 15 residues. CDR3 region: CASSSPTSGEYEQYF. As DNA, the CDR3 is TGTGCCAGCAGTTCCCCGACTAGCGGGGAGTACGAGCAGTACTTC.

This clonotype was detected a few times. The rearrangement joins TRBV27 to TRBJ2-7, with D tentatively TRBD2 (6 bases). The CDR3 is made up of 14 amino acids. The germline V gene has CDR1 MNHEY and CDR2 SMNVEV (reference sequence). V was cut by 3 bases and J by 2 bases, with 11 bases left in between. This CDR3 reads CASSFMGEAYEQYF. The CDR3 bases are TGTGCCAGCAGTTTTATGGGGGAGGCCTACGAGCAGTACTTC.

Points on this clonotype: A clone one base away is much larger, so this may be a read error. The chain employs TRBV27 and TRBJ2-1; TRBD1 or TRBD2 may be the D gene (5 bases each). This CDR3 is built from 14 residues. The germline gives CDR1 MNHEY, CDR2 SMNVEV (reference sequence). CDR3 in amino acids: CASSTGPSYNKQFF. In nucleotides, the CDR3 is TGTGCCAGCAGTACGGGACCCTCCTACAATAAGCAGTTCTTC.

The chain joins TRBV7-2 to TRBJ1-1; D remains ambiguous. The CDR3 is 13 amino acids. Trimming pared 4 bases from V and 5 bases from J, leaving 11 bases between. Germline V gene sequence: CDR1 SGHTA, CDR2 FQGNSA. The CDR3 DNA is TGTGCCAGCAGCTCCACCGGGCTAACTGAAGCTTTCTTT. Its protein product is CASSSTGLTEAFF.

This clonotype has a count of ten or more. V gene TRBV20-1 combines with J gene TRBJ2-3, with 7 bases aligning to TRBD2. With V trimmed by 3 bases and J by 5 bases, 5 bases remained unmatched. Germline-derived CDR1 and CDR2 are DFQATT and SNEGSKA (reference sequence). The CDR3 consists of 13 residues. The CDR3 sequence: CSASRDYLDTQYF. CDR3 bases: TGCAGTGCTAGTCGGGACTACCTAGATACGCAGTATTTT.

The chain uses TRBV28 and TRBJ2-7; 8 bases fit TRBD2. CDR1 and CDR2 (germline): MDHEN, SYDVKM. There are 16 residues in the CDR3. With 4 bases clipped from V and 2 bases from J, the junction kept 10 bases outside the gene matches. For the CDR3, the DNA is TGTGCCAGCAGTTCCGCTACGGGGGGGATGACCTACGAGCAGTACTTC. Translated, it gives CASSSATGGMTYEQYF.

CDR3 bases: TGCAGTGCTAAGGGGTTTGGGGCCGAGTACTTC. Amino acids: CSAKGFGAEYF. This chain links TRBV20-1 with TRBJ2-5; possible D gene TRBD1, 5 bases. V was clipped by 4 bases and J by 12 bases, with 15 bases between them. The CDR3 has 11 amino acids. Looked up from germline, CDR1 is DFQATT and CDR2 is SNEGSKA (reference sequence).